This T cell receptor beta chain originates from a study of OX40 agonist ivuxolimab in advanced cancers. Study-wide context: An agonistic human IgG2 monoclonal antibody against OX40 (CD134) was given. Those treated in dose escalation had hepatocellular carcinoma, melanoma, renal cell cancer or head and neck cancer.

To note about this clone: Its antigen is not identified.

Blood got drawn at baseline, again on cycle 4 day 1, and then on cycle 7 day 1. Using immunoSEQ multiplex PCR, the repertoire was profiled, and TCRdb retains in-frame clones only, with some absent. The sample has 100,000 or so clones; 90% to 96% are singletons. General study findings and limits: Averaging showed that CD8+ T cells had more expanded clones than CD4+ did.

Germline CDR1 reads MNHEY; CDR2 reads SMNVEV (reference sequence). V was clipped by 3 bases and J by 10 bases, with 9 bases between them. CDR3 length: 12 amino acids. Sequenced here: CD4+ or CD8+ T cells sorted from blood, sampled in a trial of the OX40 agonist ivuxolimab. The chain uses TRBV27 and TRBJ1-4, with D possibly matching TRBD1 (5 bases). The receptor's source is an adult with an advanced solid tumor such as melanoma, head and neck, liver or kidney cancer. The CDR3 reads CASSFPGGKLFF. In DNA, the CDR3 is TGTGCCAGCAGTTTTCCGGGGGGAAAACTGTTTTTT.